This T cell receptor (beta chain) was recorded in a study of T cells in Graves' hyperthyroidism and ophthalmopathy. The CDR3 regions of TCR beta were amplified from RNA transcripts. First-round RT-PCR of the TCR CDR3 relied on the HTBI primer set. MiXCR, run by TCRdb on the multiplex PCR reads, gives a single entry per CDR3 protein. The sample shows approximately 600,000 distinct CDR3 sequences, around 15% of them seen only once. Germline V gene data show CDR1 as SGHTA and CDR2 as FQGNSA. V gave up 2 bases and J gave up 2 bases, with 19 bases separating them. The CDR3 totals 17 residues. Thyroid ultrasound and orbital computed tomography, with clinical symptoms and serum thyroxine and TRAb, informed diagnoses. This clonotype has at least ten counts.

This TCR was recovered from a woman in her twenties or thirties with Graves' hyperthyroidism. This chain joins TRBV7-2 and TRBJ2-7; D is perhaps TRBD1 (6 bases). The sample taken for sequencing was blood. CDR3 nucleotides: TGTGCCAGCAGCTTAAGGCCAGCCCCAGGGGCCCCCTACGAGCAGTACTTC. Its protein is CASSLRPAPGAPYEQYF.